This T cell receptor (beta chain) was recovered during a study of cytomegalovirus exposure and HLA in healthy donors. Germline V gene sequence: CDR1 MNHNY, CDR2 SVGAGI (reference sequence). This CDR3 is 14 amino acids long. V lost 2 bases and J 6 bases, leaving 13 bases between the germline ends. 60 Vbeta and 13 Jbeta primers were used in PCR. Libraries were prepared by immunoSEQ multiplex PCR; TCRdb keeps only in-frame clonotypes and omits some of them. The data contain tens of thousands of clones, 78% of them singletons. The sample consisted of PBMCs. The chain employs TRBV6-6 and TRBJ1-1, with D perhaps TRBD1 (5 bases). The clonotype originates from a male donor in good health and CMV-seropositive. For the CDR3, the DNA is TGTGCCAGCAGTTACGAAGGGGCACCGGCTGAAGCTTTCTTT. As protein: CASSYEGAPAEAFF.